The 7 T cell receptor beta chains below all came from one sample that was sequenced in a study of T cells after yellow fever vaccination. TCRdb redid the calling of the 5' RACE reads with MiXCR, one entry per CDR3 protein. The profile shows nearly 350,000 distinct CDR3 sequences, 8% to 9.5% of them singletons. Sequenced material: PBMCs, taken more than 35 days after the first yellow fever vaccination. These receptors all come from a man aged 18 to 29 who received the YFV17D yellow fever vaccine.

This clonotype was recorded at least ten times. The chain uses TRBV5-4 and TRBJ2-5; weak D call: TRBD1 (7 bases). The CDR3 has 16 residues. Germline V CDR1 and CDR2: SGHNT, YYREEE (reference sequence). V was cut by 6 bases and J by 2 bases, with 20 bases left in between. The CDR3 nucleotides are TGTGCCAGCACGCGCCGAGGAGGGGGCGAGCAAGAGACCCAGTACTTC. This translates into CASTRRGGGEQETQYF.

In its sample, this clonotype was seen a few times. The chain combines TRBV4-3 with TRBJ2-2; D remains unclear. Germline V gene sequence: CDR1 LGHNA, CDR2 YSLEER. V was trimmed by 7 bases and J by 6 bases, leaving 6 bases between them. This CDR3 region has 11 residues. CDR3 sequence (DNA): TGCGCCAGCACTAACCCCGGGGAGCTGTTTTTT. Protein: CASTNPGELFF.

Ten or more counts support this clonotype. The chain couples TRBV29-1 to TRBJ2-7; 9 nucleotides align to TRBD1. The CDR3 loop spans 12 amino acids. CDR1 SQVTM and CDR2 ANQGSEA come from the germline V gene. J gave up 6 bases and V 6 bases, and 6 bases lay outside the gene matches. The chain's CDR3 is CSVVRDRAEQYF. CDR3 coding DNA: TGCAGCGTAGTCCGGGACAGGGCCGAGCAGTACTTC.

The table lists this clonotype with a few counts. The chain joins TRBV20-1 to TRBJ2-7; 10 bases agree with TRBD1. The CDR3 is 14 amino acids. CDR1 and CDR2 from the germline V gene are DFQATT and SNEGSKA (reference sequence). V shed 5 bases and J 4 bases; nucleotides not matched to a gene: 8. DNA of the CDR3: TGCAGTGCTGTTCCGGGACAGGGGATGTACGAGCAGTACTTC. This sequence encodes CSAVPGQGMYEQYF.

This clonotype was counted only a few times. This chain links TRBV5-1 with TRBJ2-7, with TRBD2 matching over 7 bases. The germline V gene encodes CDR1 SGHRS and CDR2 YFSETQ. The CDR3 is 14 amino acids. J was trimmed by 2 bases and V by 1 base; bases with no gene match: 3. This CDR3 reads CASSLRRETYEQYF. The CDR3 DNA reads as TGCGCCAGCAGCTTGCGGCGGGAGACCTACGAGCAGTACTTC.

This clonotype was observed a few times. The rearrangement links TRBV9 to TRBJ2-2; tentative D call: TRBD2 (6 bases). Per the germline V gene, CDR1 is SGDLS and CDR2 is YYNGEE. The V end lost 4 bases, the J end lost 2 bases, and 15 bases lay between the germline ends. The CDR3 has 16 amino acids. The CDR3: CASSPQRDSNTGELFF. The CDR3 DNA reads as TGTGCCAGCAGCCCTCAACGGGACTCCAACACCGGGGAGCTGTTTTTT.

Regarding this clonotype: Its ends do not fully match the called genes, so a read error is possible. The gene calls are TRBV20-1 and TRBJ1-6; D is unresolved. Looked up from germline, CDR1 is DFQATT and CDR2 is SNEGSKA (reference sequence). The CDR3 loop spans 16 amino acids. CDR3 coding DNA: TGCTGTGCTAGAGATTCCCTATTCCTAAATAATTCACCCCTCCACTTT. It codes for CCARDSLFLNNSPLHF.